The T cell receptor beta chain described here comes from a study of blood T cell repertoires in COVID-19. Data came from immunoSEQ multiplex PCR; TCRdb stores just in-frame clones and leaves some out. This table has 70,000 to 80,000 clones, around 83% appearing once. Trimming removed 5 bases from V and 7 bases from J, with 11 bases in between. This CDR3 contains 12 residues. Germline assignment: CDR1 MNHEY and CDR2 SVGEGT. This chain links TRBV6-2 or TRBV6-3 with TRBJ1-1; no firm D call. This clonotype was obtained from a woman of 80 years or more with active or convalescent COVID-19. Source material: peripheral blood. Written as DNA, the CDR3 is TGTGCCAGCAGTCGAGGCGGTTTTGAAGCTTTCTTT. Its protein product is CASSRGGFEAFF.